The sequence of this T cell receptor beta chain was determined in a study of human T cells and chemical hapten exposure. TCRdb itself ran the RACE reads through MiXCR, one entry per CDR3 protein. This sample has roughly 250,000 distinct CDR3 sequences; over 8% occur once, and the top ten carry about 2.5%. A few counts support this clonotype. This may come from a read error, since a much larger clone is one base off. The germline CDR1 and CDR2 sequences are MNHEY and SVGEGT. The length of the CDR3 is 13 residues. Time point defined: pre-sensitization, week 0. Treatment described: therapeutic diphenylcyclopropenone sensitization with weekly scalp DPC.

The clonotype originates from a woman between 40 and 55 years old with alopecia areata. Some clones in this sample may be carry-over from other donors' samples. The genes are TRBV6-2 or TRBV6-3 and TRBJ2-7, with a weak D call TRBD1 (6 bases). The sequencing here drew on whole blood, taken in connection with sensitization to the hapten diphenylcyclopropenone (DPC). The CDR3 DNA is TGTGTCAGCAGTAACAGGGAGACCTACGAGCAGTACTTC. Protein sequence: CVSSNRETYEQYF.